The T cell receptor (beta chain) described here comes from a study of blood T cell repertoires in COVID-19. Per the original data handling: Cell counts per sample came from amplifying reference gene primers. Data came from immunoSEQ multiplex PCR; TCRdb stores just in-frame clones and leaves some out. That table is the source of V, J and clone size, and D and trimming were worked out from the DNA. Seen here are some 180,000 clones, roughly 89% observed once, and the top ten hold roughly 6.7%. The CDR3 has 12 residues. V lost 4 bases and J lost 5, with 7 bases in between. The chain employs TRBV12-3 or TRBV12-4 and TRBJ2-3; D is ambiguous. Input material: peripheral blood. This TCR came from a man between 35 and 55 years old with acute or convalescent COVID-19. Written as DNA, the CDR3 is TGTGCCAGCAGTTATAGCCGAGATACGCAGTATTTT. Encoded protein: CASSYSRDTQYF.